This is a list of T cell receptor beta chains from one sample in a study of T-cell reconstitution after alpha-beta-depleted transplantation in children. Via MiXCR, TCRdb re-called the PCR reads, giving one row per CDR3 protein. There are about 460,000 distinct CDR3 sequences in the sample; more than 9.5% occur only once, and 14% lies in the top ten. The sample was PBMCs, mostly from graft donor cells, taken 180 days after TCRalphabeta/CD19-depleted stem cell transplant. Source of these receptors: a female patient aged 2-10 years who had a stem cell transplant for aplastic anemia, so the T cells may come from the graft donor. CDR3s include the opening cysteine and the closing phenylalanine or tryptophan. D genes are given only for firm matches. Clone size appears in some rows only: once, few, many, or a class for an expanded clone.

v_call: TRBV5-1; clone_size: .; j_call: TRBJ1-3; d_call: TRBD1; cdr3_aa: CASSLIGGGGNTIYF; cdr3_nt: TGCGCCAGCAGCCTGATCGGAGGGGGCGGAAACACCATATATTTT
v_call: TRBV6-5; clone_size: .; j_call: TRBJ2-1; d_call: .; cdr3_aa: CASSYSTGVNEQFF; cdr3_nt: TGTGCCAGCAGTTACTCCACGGGGGTGAATGAGCAGTTCTTC
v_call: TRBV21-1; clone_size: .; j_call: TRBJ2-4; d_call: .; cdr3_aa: CASSTRQRLAKNIQYF; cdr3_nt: TGTGCCAGCAGCACCCGACAGAGATTAGCCAAAAACATTCAGTACTTC
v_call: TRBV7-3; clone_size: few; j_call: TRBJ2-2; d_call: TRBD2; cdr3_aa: CASSPKGLGVTGELFF; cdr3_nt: TGTGCCAGCAGCCCAAAGGGACTAGGGGTCACCGGGGAGCTGTTTTTT
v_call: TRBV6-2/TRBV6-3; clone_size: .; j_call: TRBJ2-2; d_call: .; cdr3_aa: CASSYSWRRQGGELFF; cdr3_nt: TGTGCCAGCAGTTACTCCTGGAGGAGGCAGGGCGGGGAGCTGTTTTTT
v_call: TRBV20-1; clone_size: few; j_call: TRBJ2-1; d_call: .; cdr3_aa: CSAREVAGEQFF; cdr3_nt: TGCAGTGCTAGAGAGGTAGCCGGAGAGCAGTTCTTC
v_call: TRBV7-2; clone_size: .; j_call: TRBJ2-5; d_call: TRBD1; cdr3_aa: CASSLRKTGGYGETQYF; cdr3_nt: TGTGCCAGCAGCCTGCGGAAGACAGGGGGGTATGGGGAGACCCAGTACTTC
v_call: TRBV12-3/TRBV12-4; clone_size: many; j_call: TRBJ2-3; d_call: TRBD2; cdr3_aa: CASSHGLAGGRTDTQYF; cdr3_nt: TGTGCCAGCAGTCACGGACTAGCGGGAGGAAGAACAGATACGCAGTATTTT
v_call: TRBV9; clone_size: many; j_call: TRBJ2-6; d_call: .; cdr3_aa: CASSVATPGSGANVLTF; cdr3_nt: TGTGCCAGCAGCGTAGCTACCCCAGGCTCTGGGGCCAACGTCCTGACTTTC
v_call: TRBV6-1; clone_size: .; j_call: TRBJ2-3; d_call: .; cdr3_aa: CASRETYRSLTDTQYF; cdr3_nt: TGTGCCAGCAGAGAGACTTACAGGAGCCTCACAGATACGCAGTATTTT
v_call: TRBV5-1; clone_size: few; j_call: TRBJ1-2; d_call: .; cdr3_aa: CASSLGLGPTGMDYGYTF; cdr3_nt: TGCGCCAGCAGCTTGGGTTTGGGCCCGACAGGAATGGACTATGGCTACACCTTC
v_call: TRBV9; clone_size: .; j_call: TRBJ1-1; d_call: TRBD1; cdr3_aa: CASSVVDRGPYTEAFF; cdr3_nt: TGTGCCAGCAGCGTAGTGGACAGGGGGCCGTACACTGAAGCTTTCTTT
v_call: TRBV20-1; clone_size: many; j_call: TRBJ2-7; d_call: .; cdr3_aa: CSAIPRPQGPRYF; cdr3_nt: TGCAGTGCTATTCCGAGACCGCAGGGGCCTCGGTACTTC
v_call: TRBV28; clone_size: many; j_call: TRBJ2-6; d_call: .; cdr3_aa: CASSLDSSGANVLTF; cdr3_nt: TGCGCCAGCAGCTTGGACAGCTCTGGGGCCAACGTCCTGACTTTC
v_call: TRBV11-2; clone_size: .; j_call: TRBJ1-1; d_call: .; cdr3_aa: CASSLGWPGDTEAFF; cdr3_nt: TGTGCCAGCAGCTTAGGGTGGCCCGGGGACACTGAAGCTTTCTTT
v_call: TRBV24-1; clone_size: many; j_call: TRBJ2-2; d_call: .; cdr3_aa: CATSDLGQNGELFF; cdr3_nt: TGTGCCACCAGTGACCTCGGACAGAACGGGGAGCTGTTTTTT
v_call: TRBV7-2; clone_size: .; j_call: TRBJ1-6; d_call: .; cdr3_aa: CASIKNGRAGDSPLHF; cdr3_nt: TGTGCCAGCATCAAAAACGGCAGGGCAGGGGATTCACCCCTCCACTTT
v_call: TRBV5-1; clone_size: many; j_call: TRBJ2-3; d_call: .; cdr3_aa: CASSWGRQLFADTQYF; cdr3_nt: TGCGCCAGCAGCTGGGGACGGCAGCTTTTCGCAGATACGCAGTATTTT
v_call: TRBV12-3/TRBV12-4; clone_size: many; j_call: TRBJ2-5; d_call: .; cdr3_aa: CASSPQRKETQYF; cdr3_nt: TGTGCCAGCAGTCCCCAGCGGAAAGAGACCCAGTACTTC
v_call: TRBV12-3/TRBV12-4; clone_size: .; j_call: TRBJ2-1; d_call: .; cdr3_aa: CASSPRDTFYEQFF; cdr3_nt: TGTGCCAGCAGTCCCCGGGACACCTTTTATGAGCAGTTCTTC
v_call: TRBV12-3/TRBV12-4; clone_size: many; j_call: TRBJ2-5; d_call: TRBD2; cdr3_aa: CASSFPSGTNRETQYF; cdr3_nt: TGTGCCAGCAGTTTTCCTAGCGGGACGAATCGGGAGACCCAGTACTTC
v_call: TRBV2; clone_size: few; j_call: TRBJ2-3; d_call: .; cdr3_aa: CASSRDAQGDTQYF; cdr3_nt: TGTGCCAGCAGTCGGGACGCGCAGGGAGATACGCAGTATTTT
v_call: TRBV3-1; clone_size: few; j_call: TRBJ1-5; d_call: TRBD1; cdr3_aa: CASSPQVGQGVDSNQPQHF; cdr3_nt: TGTGCCAGCAGCCCCCAGGTCGGACAGGGAGTCGATAGCAATCAGCCCCAGCATTTT
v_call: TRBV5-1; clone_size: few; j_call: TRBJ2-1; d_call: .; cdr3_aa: CASSLVVEYNEQFF; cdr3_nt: TGCGCCAGCAGCTTGGTGGTGGAATACAATGAGCAGTTCTTC
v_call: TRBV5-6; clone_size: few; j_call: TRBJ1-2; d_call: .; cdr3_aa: CASSLRTRGGYTF; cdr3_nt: TGTGCCAGCAGCTTGAGGACGCGCGGTGGCTACACCTTC
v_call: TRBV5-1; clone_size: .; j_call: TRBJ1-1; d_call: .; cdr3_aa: CASSLLQVNTEAFF; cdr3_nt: TGCGCCAGCAGCCTTCTACAAGTGAACACTGAAGCTTTCTTT
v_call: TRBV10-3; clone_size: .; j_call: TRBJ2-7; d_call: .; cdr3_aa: CAIRGDHFSYEQYF; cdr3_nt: TGTGCCATCCGTGGGGACCATTTCTCCTACGAGCAGTACTTC
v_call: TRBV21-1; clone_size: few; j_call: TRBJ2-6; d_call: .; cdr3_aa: CASSKREPEHIYSGANVLTF; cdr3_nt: TGTGCCAGCAGCAAACGTGAACCGGAGCACATATACTCTGGGGCCAACGTCCTGACTTTC
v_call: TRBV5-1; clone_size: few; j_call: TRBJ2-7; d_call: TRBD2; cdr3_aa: CASSPGLAGGLSYEQYF; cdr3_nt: TGCGCCAGCAGCCCGGGACTAGCGGGAGGGCTCTCCTACGAGCAGTACTTC
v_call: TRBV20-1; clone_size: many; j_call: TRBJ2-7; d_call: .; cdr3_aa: CSAPLDNYEQYF; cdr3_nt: TGCAGTGCCCCGCTGGACAACTACGAGCAGTACTTC
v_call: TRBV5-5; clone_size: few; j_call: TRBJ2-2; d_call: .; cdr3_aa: CASSLRREGAGELFF; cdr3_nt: TGTGCCAGCAGCTTGAGGAGGGAAGGTGCCGGGGAGCTGTTTTTT
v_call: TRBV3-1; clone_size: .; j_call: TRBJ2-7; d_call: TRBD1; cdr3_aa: CASQDRFREQYF; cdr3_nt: TGTGCCAGCCAGGACAGGTTCAGGGAGCAGTACTTC
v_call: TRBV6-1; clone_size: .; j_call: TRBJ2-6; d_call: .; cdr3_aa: CAAGSSGANVLTF; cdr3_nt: TGTGCGGCTGGAAGTTCCGGGGCCAACGTCCTGACTTTC
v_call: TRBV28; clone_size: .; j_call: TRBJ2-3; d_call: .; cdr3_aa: CASSRIPEADTQYF; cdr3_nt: TGTGCCAGCAGTCGGATCCCAGAAGCAGATACGCAGTATTTT
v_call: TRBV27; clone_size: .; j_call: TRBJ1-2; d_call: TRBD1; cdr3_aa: CASSSPGGGGYTF; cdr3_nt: TGTGCCAGCAGCTCACCAGGGGGCGGAGGCTACACCTTC
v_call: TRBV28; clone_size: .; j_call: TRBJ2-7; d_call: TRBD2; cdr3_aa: CASSFWLAGESSYEQYF; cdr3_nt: TGTGCCAGCAGTTTTTGGCTAGCGGGAGAGAGCTCCTACGAGCAGTACTTC
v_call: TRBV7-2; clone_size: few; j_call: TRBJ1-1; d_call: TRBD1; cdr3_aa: CASSWETRGRWTEAFF; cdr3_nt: TGTGCCAGCAGCTGGGAGACGAGGGGGCGATGGACTGAAGCTTTCTTT
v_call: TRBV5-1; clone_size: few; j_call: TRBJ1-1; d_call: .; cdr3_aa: CASSLIEGRMTEAFF; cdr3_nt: TGCGCCAGCAGCTTAATTGAGGGAAGGATGACTGAAGCTTTCTTT
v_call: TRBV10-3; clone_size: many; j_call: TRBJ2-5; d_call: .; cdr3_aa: CAISEGSGDRVTQYF; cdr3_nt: TGTGCCATCAGTGAAGGGTCGGGGGATCGGGTGACCCAGTACTTC
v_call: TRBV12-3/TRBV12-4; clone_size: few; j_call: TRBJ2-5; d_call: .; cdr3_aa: CASSPENAETQYF; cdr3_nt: TGTGCCAGCAGCCCAGAGAACGCGGAGACCCAGTACTTC
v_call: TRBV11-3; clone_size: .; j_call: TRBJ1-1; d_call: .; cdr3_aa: CASSPTGGPNTEAFF; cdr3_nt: TGTGCCAGCAGCCCAACGGGGGGCCCGAACACTGAAGCTTTCTTT
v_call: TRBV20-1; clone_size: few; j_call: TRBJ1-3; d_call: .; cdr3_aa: CSARSGGPGNTIYF; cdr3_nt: TGCAGTGCTAGAAGCGGGGGGCCTGGAAACACCATATATTTT
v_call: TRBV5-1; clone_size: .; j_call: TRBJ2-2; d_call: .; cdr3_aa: CASSSPDTRAGELFF; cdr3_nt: TGCGCCAGCAGCTCCCCTGATACCAGGGCCGGGGAGCTGTTTTTT
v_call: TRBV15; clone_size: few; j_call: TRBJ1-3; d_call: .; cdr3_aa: CATSRDYKLTGNTIYF; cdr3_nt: TGTGCCACCAGCAGAGATTACAAATTGACTGGAAACACCATATATTTT
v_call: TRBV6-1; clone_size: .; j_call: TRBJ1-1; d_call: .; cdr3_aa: CASSLRQTEAEAFF; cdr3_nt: TGTGCCAGCAGTCTTCGACAGACTGAGGCTGAAGCTTTCTTT
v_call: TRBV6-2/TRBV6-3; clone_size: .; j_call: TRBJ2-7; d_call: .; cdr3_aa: CASSPQGSEQYF; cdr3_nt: TGTGCCAGCAGCCCGCAGGGATCCGAGCAGTACTTC
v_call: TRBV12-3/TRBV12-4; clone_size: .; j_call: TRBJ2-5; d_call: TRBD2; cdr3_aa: CASSWEGPRETQYF; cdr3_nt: TGTGCCAGCAGTTGGGAGGGCCCGCGAGAGACCCAGTACTTC
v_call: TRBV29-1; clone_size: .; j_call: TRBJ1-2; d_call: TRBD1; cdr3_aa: CSAGTGVYGYTF; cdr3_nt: TGCAGCGCCGGGACAGGGGTATATGGCTACACCTTC
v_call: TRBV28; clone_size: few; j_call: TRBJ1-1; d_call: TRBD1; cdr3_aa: CASSQHRGPTEAFF; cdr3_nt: TGTGCCAGCAGCCAACACAGGGGGCCCACTGAAGCTTTCTTT
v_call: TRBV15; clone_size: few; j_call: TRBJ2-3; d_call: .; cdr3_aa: CATSSSWGAFGTDTQYF; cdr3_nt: TGTGCCACCAGCAGCTCCTGGGGAGCATTTGGCACAGATACGCAGTATTTT
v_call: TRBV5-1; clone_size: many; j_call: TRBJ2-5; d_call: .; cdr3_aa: CASSLLGLGEETQYF; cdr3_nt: TGCGCCAGCAGCCTGCTGGGGTTGGGGGAAGAGACCCAGTACTTC
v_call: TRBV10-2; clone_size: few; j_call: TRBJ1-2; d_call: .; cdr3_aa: CASSYGAYWGYTF; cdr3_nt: TGCGCCAGCTCATATGGGGCTTATTGGGGCTACACCTTC
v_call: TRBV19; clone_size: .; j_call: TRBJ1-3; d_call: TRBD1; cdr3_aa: CASIGGQVGNTIYF; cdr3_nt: TGTGCCAGTATTGGCGGACAGGTTGGAAACACCATATATTTT
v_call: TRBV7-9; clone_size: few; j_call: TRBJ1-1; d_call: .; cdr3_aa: CASSLGVGTETEAFF; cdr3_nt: TGTGCCAGCAGCTTAGGAGTAGGGACCGAAACTGAAGCTTTCTTT